Many counts were recorded for the clone carrying this T cell receptor beta chain. Its specificity is not known. The record originates from a study of tumor-infiltrating lymphocytes in glioblastoma multiforme. Study results and limitations: Functional subtype sorting of these T cells was not performed. The TCR and somatic mutation analysis included just one glioblastoma patient.

TCR beta libraries were built from RNA through three nested multiplex PCR rounds using modified ARM-PCR. TCRB cDNA was made from approximately 0.5 ug total RNA. These TCRB libraries lack any described unique molecular identifiers. TCRdb re-called the multiplex PCR reads through MiXCR, storing one row per CDR3 protein. The table has 15,000 to 20,000 distinct CDR3 sequences, 65% to 75% seen once. The V end lost 2 bases, the J end lost 8 bases, and 9 bases lay between the germline ends. Germline V gene data show CDR1 as ENHRY and CDR2 as SYGVKD. The CDR3 extends over 13 amino acids. Sequenced material: peripheral blood. The receptor comes from a male donor with glioblastoma. The J gene is TRBJ1-4, the V gene TRBV10-3; D gene ambiguous. The CDR3 DNA follows: TGTGCCATCAGTGAGGGGAAGGGCGAAAAACTGTTTTTT. Protein product: CAISEGKGEKLFF.